These 21 T cell receptor beta chains were sequenced from one sample in a study of identifying expanded T cells in peripheral blood. The method was immunoSEQ multiplex PCR; TCRdb's version includes in-frame clones alone and lacks a portion of them. Altogether 95,000 to 100,000 clones are present, roughly 85% being singletons, with the ten largest covering roughly 17%. Sequencing was carried out using blood. The source is a person between 18 and 69 years old in good health.

V and J are TRBV19 and TRBJ1-4; no firm D call. The CDR3 has 14 residues. Germline loops: CDR1 LNHDA, CDR2 SQIVND (reference sequence). Deletions cut 5 bases from V and 6 bases from J, with 13 bases between. The CDR3 protein is CASSQQLGDEKLFF. The CDR3, as DNA: TGTGCCAGTAGTCAACAACTCGGGGATGAAAAACTGTTTTTT.

V and J are TRBV7-2 and TRBJ1-4; TRBD1 might be the D (6 bases). The V gene lost 1 base and the J gene lost 8 bases, with 11 bases spanning the gap. CDR1 is SGHTA and CDR2 is FQGNSA in the germline V gene. The length of the CDR3 is 14 residues. In DNA, the CDR3 is TGTGCCAGCAGCTTAGTAGCAGGGGCCGAAAAACTGTTTTTT. As protein: CASSLVAGAEKLFF.

The J gene is TRBJ2-7, the V gene TRBV5-1; 10 bases fit TRBD1. With 3 bases clipped from V and 5 bases from J, the junction kept 5 bases outside the gene matches. Germline lookup yields CDR1 SGHRS and CDR2 YFSETQ. The CDR3 has 14 amino acids. As DNA, the CDR3 is TGCGCCAGCAGCTCGGACAGGGGGTCTAACGAGCAGTACTTC. The encoded protein is CASSSDRGSNEQYF.

V and J are TRBV19 and TRBJ1-2, with 8 bases fitting TRBD1. Germline trimming cut 6 bases from V and 7 bases from J; bases unmatched to any gene: 16. This CDR3 spans 16 amino acids. The germline V gene has CDR1 LNHDA and CDR2 SQIVND (reference sequence). CDR3 protein: CASRPPEAGGAGGYTF. The CDR3 nucleotides read TGTGCCAGTAGGCCTCCTGAGGCAGGGGGCGCGGGTGGCTACACCTTC.

As DNA, the CDR3 is TGTGCCAGCAGCAGATATAAGGGGGAAGCCAAAAACATTCAGTACTTC. This gives the protein CASSRYKGEAKNIQYF. V usage is TRBV5-6 and J usage is TRBJ2-4, with D possibly matching TRBD1 (6 bases). Germline loops: CDR1 SGHDT, CDR2 YYEEEE. The CDR3 runs to 16 residues. V dropped 4 bases and J dropped 0 bases, with 14 bases sitting between them.

This chain connects TRBV7-2 to TRBJ1-1; tentatively, D is TRBD1 (5 bases). CDR3 length equals 15 residues. Germline V gene data show CDR1 as SGHTA and CDR2 as FQGNSA. Trimming took 5 bases from V and 3 from J, leaving 16 bases between them. CDR3 amino acids: CASSPYGGRDTEAFF. CDR3 coding DNA: TGTGCCAGCAGCCCCTACGGGGGGAGGGACACTGAAGCTTTCTTT.

Here the CDR3 reads CASSHELHF. For the CDR3, the DNA is TGCGCCAGCAGCCACGAGCTCCACTTT. The chain is built from TRBV4-3 and TRBJ1-6, with D uncertain. Germline CDR1 reads LGHNA; CDR2 reads YSLEER. The ends were cut back, 3 bases at V and 16 bases at J, with 4 bases in the middle. This CDR3 is built from 9 residues.

J is TRBJ1-3 and V is TRBV7-9; unclear D gene. This CDR3 spans 13 amino acids. Trimming cost V 11 bases and J 2 bases, with 13 bases left between them. The germline gives CDR1 SEHNR, CDR2 FQNEAQ (reference sequence). The chain's CDR3 is CAGGRLAGNTIYF. CDR3 nucleotide sequence: TGTGCCGGTGGCCGACTGGCTGGAAACACCATATATTTT.

J is TRBJ1-4 and V is TRBV4-1, with TRBD1 identical over 7 bases. The CDR3 totals 17 residues. Looked up from germline, CDR1 is MGHRA and CDR2 is YSYEKL. The V and J ends lost 3 bases and 6 bases, in that order; junction bases with no gene match: 13. CDR3 in DNA: TGCGCCAGCAGCCACATAGTACCGGGACAGCGGGATGAAAAACTGTTTTTT. It specifies CASSHIVPGQRDEKLFF.

V and J are TRBV19 and TRBJ2-2; 7 bases are a match to TRBD1. This CDR3 has 11 amino acids. V dropped 5 bases and J dropped 13; count of bases not matched to a gene: 4. Germline V gene data show CDR1 as LNHDA and CDR2 as SQIVND (reference sequence). The chain's CDR3 is CASSGHRGLFF. CDR3 nucleotide sequence: TGTGCCAGTAGTGGGCACAGGGGGCTGTTTTTT.

The V gene is TRBV30, the J gene TRBJ1-1, with D unresolved. The CDR3 consists of 13 residues. Germline CDR1 GTSNPN, CDR2 SVGIG (reference sequence). Trimming cost V 2 bases and J 0 bases, with 7 bases left between them. CDR3 residues: CAWSFRMNTEAFF. CDR3 nucleotides: TGTGCCTGGAGTTTCAGGATGAACACTGAAGCTTTCTTT.

J is TRBJ2-7 and V is TRBV4-3; D is possibly TRBD2 (6 bases). The germline CDR1 and CDR2 sequences are LGHNA and YSLEER. Trimming took 1 base from V and 3 from J, leaving 16 bases between them. The CDR3 has 16 amino acids. The CDR3, as DNA: TGCGCCAGCAGCCAAGGGCAGTGGGGAGCGGGCTACGAGCAGTACTTC. It yields the protein CASSQGQWGAGYEQYF.

This clone occurred a few times. DNA of the CDR3: TGTGCCAGCAGCCTGACAGGGGGCGAGCAGTACTTC. Translation gives CASSLTGGEQYF. V is TRBV2 and J is TRBJ2-7; 9 bases match TRBD1. The CDR3 contains 12 residues. Per germline, CDR1 SNHLY and CDR2 FYNNEI. V lost 6 bases and J lost 6; bases outside the gene matches: 3.

CDR3 sequence reads: CASSLEAADYGYTF. For the CDR3, the DNA is TGCGCCAGCAGCTTGGAAGCAGCGGATTATGGCTACACCTTC. This chain uses TRBV5-1 with TRBJ1-2, with D hard to call. V lost 0 bases and J lost 5, with 11 bases in between. Germline lookup yields CDR1 SGHRS and CDR2 YFSETQ. This CDR3 has 14 residues.

V is TRBV7-2 and J is TRBJ1-1; 7 bases match TRBD1. The germline CDR1 and CDR2 sequences are SGHTA and FQGNSA. CDR3 length: 14 residues. V was pared by 4 bases and J by 5 bases, with 7 bases of the junction left unmatched. DNA of the CDR3: TGTGCCAGCAGCTCACAGGGGTTATGGACTGAAGCTTTCTTT. Translating gives CASSSQGLWTEAFF. The whole variable domain, filled in from reference TRBV7-2 and TRBJ1-1, reads GAGVSQSPSNKVTEKGKDVELRCDPISGHTALYWYRQSLGQGLEFLIYFQGNSAPDKSGLPSDRFSAERTGGSVSTLTIQRTQQEDSAVYLCASSSQGLWTEAFFGQGTRLTVV.

This chain connects TRBV15 to TRBJ1-1, with 8 bases identical to TRBD1. The CDR3 sequence is 16 residues long. Germline V lookup: CDR1 LNHNV, CDR2 YYDKDF (reference sequence). V lost 1 base, J lost 1 base, and 5 bases stayed unmatched. This chain's CDR3 is CATSRGTQGGNTEAFF. DNA for the CDR3: TGTGCCACCAGCAGAGGGACACAGGGGGGGAACACTGAAGCTTTCTTT.

The chain couples TRBV11-2 to TRBJ1-3; D call uncertain. The CDR3 consists of 14 residues. Germline V gene lookup returns CDR1 SGHAT and CDR2 FQNNGV. V shed 5 bases and J shed 6 bases, with 14 bases lying between them. Written as DNA, the CDR3 is TGTGCCAGCAGCCTCCGACGAGTAGAAAACACCATATATTTT. This sequence encodes CASSLRRVENTIYF.

J is TRBJ2-3 and V is TRBV10-2; TRBD2 agrees at 8 bases. Trimming removed 5 bases from V and 5 bases from J; junction bases left unmatched: 3. The V gene's germline CDR1 is WSHSY and CDR2 SAAADI. The CDR3 has 13 amino acids. CDR3 sequence: CASSTGGRDTQYF. DNA for the CDR3: TGCGCCAGCAGTACGGGGGGGAGAGATACGCAGTATTTT.

The chain uses TRBV10-3 and TRBJ1-2, with D unclear. Trimming stripped 11 bases from V and 0 bases from J, with 25 bases between. Germline V gives CDR1 ENHRY, CDR2 SYGVKD. The CDR3 contains 17 residues. CDR3 sequence: CALQPQPGISANYGYTF. Here the CDR3 DNA reads TGTGCCCTCCAGCCCCAACCGGGGATATCGGCTAACTATGGCTACACCTTC.

This rearrangement joins TRBV9 to TRBJ1-3; D call uncertain. V shed 0 bases and J shed 4 bases, with 14 bases lying between them. Germline CDR1 SGDLS, CDR2 YYNGEE. CDR3 length equals 16 residues. The CDR3 reads CASSVADRPNGNTIYF. CDR3 nucleotides: TGTGCCAGCAGCGTAGCCGACCGGCCAAACGGAAACACCATATATTTT.

This chain joins TRBV6-5 and TRBJ1-2, with 9 positions matching TRBD1. This CDR3 is 13 amino acids long. CDR1 and CDR2 from the germline V gene are MNHEY and SVGAGI. Germline trimming cut 6 bases from V and 2 bases from J; bases unmatched to any gene: 1. The CDR3 DNA sequence: TGTGCCAGCAGAGGACAGGGGAACTATGGCTACACCTTC. Encoded protein: CASRGQGNYGYTF.